The clone carrying this T cell receptor beta chain appeared many times. Its antigen is as yet unknown. The authors deemed Graves' hyperthyroidism stable absent ophthalmopathy progression within 18 months. Clinical symptoms, serum thyroxine and TRAb, thyroid ultrasound and orbital computed tomography together formed the diagnostic basis. This entry is derived from a study of T cells in Graves' hyperthyroidism and ophthalmopathy. Study results and limitations: Model-based prediction identified ophthalmopathy a median about 7 months prior to its onset.

The CDR3 contains 15 residues. The germline gives CDR1 MDHEN, CDR2 SYDVKM. V dropped 6 bases and J dropped 3; count of bases not matched to a gene: 8. From RNA transcripts, TCR beta CDR3 regions were amplified. The HTBI primer set was used in a first-round RT-PCR of the TCR CDR3. MiXCR was run by TCRdb on the multiplex PCR reads, yielding one entry per CDR3 protein. The sample has about 210,000 distinct CDR3 sequences; 15% to 20% are singletons. The sequence was obtained from a man in his fifties or sixties with Graves' hyperthyroidism. This rearrangement joins TRBV28 to TRBJ2-5; 9 nucleotides match TRBD2. Sequencing used blood. The CDR3 DNA follows: TGTGCCAGCAGCCCCCGGACTAGCGTTGAAGAGACCCAGTACTTC. Its protein product is CASSPRTSVEETQYF.